The clone carrying this TCR beta chain occurred many times. V lost 3 bases, J lost 2 bases, and 7 bases lay in between. The CDR3 has 13 residues. Germline lookup yields CDR1 DFQATT and CDR2 SNEGSKA (reference sequence). This record belongs to a study of T cells after yellow fever vaccination. The wider study: Researchers used SMART-Seq v4 Ultra Low Input to prepare fractions that had low cell numbers.

A single record per CDR3 protein comes from TCRdb applying MiXCR to the 5' RACE reads. Of some 120,000 distinct CDR3 sequences in the sample, 12% to 15% are singletons; the top ten hold around 40%. The sequence came from a man younger than 30 who received the YFV17D yellow fever vaccine. The genes are TRBV20-1 and TRBJ2-2; D is possibly TRBD1 (5 bases). The starting material was CD8+ T cells sorted from PBMCs, obtained 5 days after the yellow fever booster vaccination. The CDR3 spells CSARQGNTGELFF. The CDR3 nucleotides are TGCAGTGCTAGGCAGGGTAACACCGGGGAGCTGTTTTTT.